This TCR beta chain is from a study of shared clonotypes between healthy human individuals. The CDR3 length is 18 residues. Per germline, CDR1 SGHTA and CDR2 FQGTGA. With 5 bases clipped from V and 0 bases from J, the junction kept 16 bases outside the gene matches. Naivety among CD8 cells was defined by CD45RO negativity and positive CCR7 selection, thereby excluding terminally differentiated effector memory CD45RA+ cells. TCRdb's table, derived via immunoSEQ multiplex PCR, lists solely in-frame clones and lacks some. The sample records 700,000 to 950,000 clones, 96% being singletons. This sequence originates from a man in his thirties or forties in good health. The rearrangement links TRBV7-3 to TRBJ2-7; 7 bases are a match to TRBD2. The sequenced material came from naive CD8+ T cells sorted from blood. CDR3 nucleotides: TGTGCCAGCAGCCCAAACCCTTTAGTGGCGGGAGTCTCCTACGAGCAGTACTTC. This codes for CASSPNPLVAGVSYEQYF.